The T cell receptor (beta chain) described here comes from a study of Ad26.COV2.S vaccination and SARS-CoV-2 variants. Whole-study context: Administration of Ad26.COV2.S was intramuscular, either once or twice 56 days apart.

Method: immunoSEQ multiplex PCR; TCRdb's copy keeps in-frame clones and lacks some. Among about 390,000 clones listed, 75% to 90% were seen once. Treatment: approximately 18 received Ad26.COV2.S at low or high dose, single or two shots; a few received placebo; per-sample allocation not given. Day 63 after the first injection of vaccine or placebo was the sampling time. The V gene lost 7 bases and the J gene lost 1 base, with 10 bases spanning the gap. CDR1 is MNHEY and CDR2 is SVGAGI in the germline V gene. The CDR3 has 13 amino acids. This chain uses TRBV6-5 with TRBJ1-1; D is perhaps TRBD1 (5 bases). The sequence was obtained from a person aged 18 to 59 who received the Ad26.COV2.S COVID-19 vaccine or a placebo. The sample in question was peripheral blood, obtained in a trial of Ad26.COV2.S vaccine versus placebo. The CDR3 protein is CASMGDGNTEAFF. The CDR3, as DNA: TGTGCCAGCATGGGGGACGGGAACACTGAAGCTTTCTTT.